A single sample is the source of the 9 T cell receptor beta chains below, sequenced in a study of T-cell memory formation after mild COVID-19. TCRdb called the 5' RACE reads again in MiXCR, with one record for every CDR3 protein. This table holds 120,000 to 150,000 distinct CDR3 sequences, about 6.1% found once. The sequenced material came from PBMCs or a T cell subset sorted from them (not recorded which). The receptor set was obtained from an adult woman who had mild COVID-19 (a few samples of this study predate the infection). Cell type and time point are not known.

V and J are TRBV18 and TRBJ2-3; no definite D call. This CDR3 is 16 amino acids long. V lost 1 base and J lost 2, with 13 bases in between. CDR1 is KGHSH and CDR2 is LQKENI in the germline V gene. The CDR3: CASSPRLDPNTDTQYF. In DNA, the CDR3 is TGTGCCAGCTCACCACGGTTAGACCCGAACACAGATACGCAGTATTTT.

The table lists this clonotype with many counts. The chain has TRBV5-1 and TRBJ1-3, with a tentative D call TRBD1 (6 bases). V lost 4 bases and J lost 2, with 16 bases in between. There are 16 residues in the CDR3. In germline, CDR1 is SGHRS, CDR2 YFSETQ. The CDR3 region is CASSKGTISAGNTIYF. In DNA form, the CDR3 reads TGCGCCAGCAGCAAAGGGACAATCAGTGCTGGAAACACCATATATTTT.

This clonotype was counted a few times. The chain joins TRBV5-1 to TRBJ2-5; D gene uncertain. This CDR3 region has 13 residues. V was trimmed by 3 bases and J by 0 bases, leaving 6 bases between them. The germline V gene has CDR1 SGHRS and CDR2 YFSETQ. This CDR3 reads CASSSLYQETQYF. CDR3 nucleotide sequence: TGCGCCAGCAGCTCCCTGTACCAAGAGACCCAGTACTTC.

This clonotype was seen repeatedly, ten times or more. The rearrangement uses TRBV29-1 and TRBJ1-3; D is perhaps TRBD1 (5 bases). V was cut by 5 bases and J by 6 bases, with 11 bases left in between. The CDR3 sequence is 12 residues long. The germline V gene encodes CDR1 SQVTM and CDR2 ANQGSEA. The CDR3: CSVRTLLNTIYF. The CDR3 bases are TGCAGCGTTCGGACACTTTTAAACACCATATATTTT.

In this sample, this clonotype turned up many times. J is TRBJ2-7 and V is TRBV5-1; the match to TRBD1 covers 10 bases. Germline V CDR1 and CDR2: SGHRS, YFSETQ. The CDR3 loop spans 13 amino acids. Losses at the gene ends were 5 bases for V and 2 bases for J; bases not matched to a gene: 1. CDR3 DNA sequence: TGCGCCAGCAGAGGGACAGGGGCCTACGAGCAGTACTTC. It specifies CASRGTGAYEQYF.

V gene TRBV7-2 combines with J gene TRBJ1-2; unclear D gene. V was cut by 1 base and J by 2 bases, with 5 bases left in between. The CDR3 extends over 13 amino acids. The germline V gene encodes CDR1 SGHTA and CDR2 FQGNSA. This CDR3 reads CASSLDLNYGYTF. CDR3 DNA: TGTGCCAGCAGCTTAGACCTAAACTATGGCTACACCTTC.

This clonotype was recorded a few times. V is TRBV6-5 and J is TRBJ1-5; D is undetermined. Trimming left V 8 bases short and J 1 base short, with 15 bases between. Germline V gene sequence: CDR1 MNHEY, CDR2 SVGAGI. The CDR3 has 15 residues. The CDR3 protein is CASGQAGGSNQPQHF. In nucleotides, the CDR3 is TGTGCCAGCGGTCAGGCTGGAGGAAGCAATCAGCCCCAGCATTTT.

This clonotype was observed a few times. This rearrangement joins TRBV20-1 to TRBJ2-1, with TRBD2 identical over 8 bases. CDR3 length equals 15 residues. V gave up 4 bases and J gave up 2 bases; unmatched junction bases: 7. Germline lookup yields CDR1 DFQATT and CDR2 SNEGSKA (reference sequence). In DNA, the CDR3 is TGCAGTGCTACATCCGGGACTAGGCCCTACAATGAGCAGTTCTTC. Its translation is CSATSGTRPYNEQFF.

The chain employs TRBV12-3 or TRBV12-4 and TRBJ2-1; the D is unclear. The CDR3 totals 15 residues. V lost 6 bases to trimming and J lost 3 bases, with 15 bases between them. CDR3 protein: CASSFGLVLYNEQFF. The DNA of the CDR3 is TGTGCCAGCAGCTTTGGGCTAGTCCTCTACAATGAGCAGTTCTTC.